This T cell receptor (beta chain) was captured in a study of beta chain features in type 1 diabetes. Findings and caveats of the study: Patients' naive, central memory and Treg TCRB repertoires seemed closer to one another than those of healthy donors. Reads derived from cDNA could over-represent cells showing high TCR expression. Significant though moderate, a shortening of TCRB CDR3s appeared in all four CD4+ subsets of Type 1 diabetes patients. A potential influence of HLA type upon TCRB rearrangement remained unresolved herein. Fewer junction insertions and more nucleotide deletions appeared in type 1 diabetes patients.

Worth noting for this clone: Antigen: not known.

Every bit of the isolated RNA underwent reverse transcription, so sequencing read expressed TCRB transcripts. Clones were sequenced by immunoSEQ multiplex PCR, and TCRdb holds only the in-frame ones, with some missing. The sample consists of around 100,000 clones, 25% to 30% of them appearing once. V lost 3 bases, J lost 9 bases, and 9 bases stayed unmatched. CDR1 and CDR2 from the germline V gene are SGHNT and YYREEE (reference sequence). CDR3 length equals 17 residues. Source material: central memory CD4+ T cells from blood. The TCR originated in a woman younger than 30 with type 1 diabetes. This chain links TRBV5-4 with TRBJ2-1; 16 bases align to TRBD2. The CDR3 reads CASSSGLAGGITIEQFF. The CDR3 DNA sequence: TGTGCCAGCAGCTCGGGACTAGCGGGAGGGATCACAATTGAGCAGTTCTTC.